A single sample gave rise to the 23 T cell receptor beta chains below, sequenced in a study of CD8+ T cells in alopecia areata. The authors extracted RNA and reverse transcribed it into cDNA as the sequencing template. Libraries were prepared by immunoSEQ multiplex PCR; TCRdb keeps only in-frame clonotypes and omits some of them. The data hold some 100,000 clones, with approximately 60% observed a single time. The sequenced material came from CD4+ T cells sorted from blood. These receptors all stem from a human donor in good health.

The chain couples TRBV6-5 to TRBJ2-7; D may be TRBD2 (5 bases). CDR3 length: 12 residues. Germline loops: CDR1 MNHEY, CDR2 SVGAGI. V shed 7 bases and J shed 3 bases, with 10 bases lying between them. The CDR3 bases are TGTGCCAGCACGGCGGCGGGCTACGAGCAGTACTTC. Translation: CASTAAGYEQYF.

This chain joins TRBV4-1 and TRBJ2-7, with 9 bases aligning to TRBD1. Losses at the gene ends were 4 bases for V and 6 bases for J; bases not matched to a gene: 4. The CDR3 is made up of 13 amino acids. CDR1 and CDR2 from the germline V gene are MGHRA and YSYEKL. In nucleotides, the CDR3 is TGCGCCAGCAGCCGTTACAGGGGGCTCGAGCAGTACTTC. Its protein product is CASSRYRGLEQYF.

This clone was seen a handful of times. This chain connects TRBV14 to TRBJ2-2, with TRBD1 matching 7 bases. The V gene's germline CDR1 is SGHDN and CDR2 FVKESK. J gave up 3 bases and V 1 base, and 2 bases lay outside the gene matches. This CDR3 is built from 15 residues. The CDR3 region has the DNA TGTGCCAGCAGCCAAGGGGACAGACACACCGGGGAGCTGTTTTTT. Translated, it gives CASSQGDRHTGELFF.

This clone was found a few times. The CDR3 DNA is TGCAGCGTCCAGACAGGGGGCACTACCTATGGCTACACCTTC. It is translated as CSVQTGGTTYGYTF. The V and J genes are TRBV29-1 and TRBJ1-2, with 10 bases identical to TRBD1. Germline values: CDR1 SQVTM, CDR2 ANQGSEA. CDR3 size: 14 residues. V was pared by 6 bases and J by 4 bases, with 8 bases of the junction left unmatched.

This clone has more than one count but fewer than ten. The rearrangement uses TRBV7-2 and TRBJ2-3; 10 positions match TRBD2. J was trimmed by 13 bases and V by 4 bases; bases with no gene match: 5. Germline lookup yields CDR1 SGHTA and CDR2 FQGNSA. This CDR3 spans 12 amino acids. The CDR3 loop reads CASSSPGLAKYF. The CDR3 nucleotides are TGTGCCAGCAGCTCACCGGGACTAGCGAAGTATTTT. Full variable domain (outside the CDR3, taken from reference TRBV7-2 and TRBJ2-3): GAGVSQSPSNKVTEKGKDVELRCDPISGHTALYWYRQSLGQGLEFLIYFQGNSAPDKSGLPSDRFSAERTGGSVSTLTIQRTQQEDSAVYLCASSSPGLAKYFGPGTRLTVL.

The chain is built from TRBV5-1 and TRBJ2-5; D possibly corresponds to TRBD2 (6 bases). The germline V and J ends were trimmed by 1 base and 4 bases, with 8 bases remaining between them. The CDR3 runs to 13 residues. Per germline, CDR1 SGHRS and CDR2 YFSETQ. CDR3 residues: CASSLMGGETQYF. The CDR3 DNA reads TGCGCCAGCAGCTTGATGGGGGGAGAGACCCAGTACTTC.

V and J are TRBV29-1 and TRBJ2-5; TRBD2 agrees at 10 bases. The V and J ends lost 8 bases and 4 bases, in that order; junction bases with no gene match: 7. The CDR3 sequence is 13 residues long. In germline, CDR1 is SQVTM, CDR2 ANQGSEA. The CDR3 sequence is CSTRAGGTETQYF. CDR3 coding DNA: TGCAGCACCCGAGCGGGGGGGACAGAGACCCAGTACTTC.

J is TRBJ2-1 and V is TRBV7-7; 8 bases map to TRBD1. The CDR3 has 14 amino acids. Looked up from germline, CDR1 is SSHAT and CDR2 is FNYEAQ (reference sequence). V dropped 1 base and J dropped 8; count of bases not matched to a gene: 4. For the CDR3, the DNA is TGTGCCAGCAGCTTAGGACAGGGGAGCGATGAGCAGTTCTTC. This gives the protein CASSLGQGSDEQFF.

This chain joins TRBV7-2 and TRBJ1-5; 7 nucleotides agree with TRBD1. V trimming: 5 bases; J trimming: 5 bases; junction bases outside the gene matches: 6. This CDR3 has 14 residues. Per germline, CDR1 SGHTA and CDR2 FQGNSA. CDR3 sequence: CASSPRTGDQPQHF. The CDR3 DNA reads TGTGCCAGCAGCCCCCGGACAGGCGATCAGCCCCAGCATTTT.

This clone was detected only once. The chain uses TRBV7-8 and TRBJ1-2; D ambiguous. With 4 bases removed from V and 2 bases from J, the gap between germline ends came to 14 bases. The CDR3 is 15 residues long. Germline V lookup: CDR1 SGHVS, CDR2 FQNEAQ. The CDR3 DNA sequence: TGTGCCAGCAGCTACTTGGGAGACGGAAACTATGGCTACACCTTC. Its translation: CASSYLGDGNYGYTF.

This clone was detected a few times. This rearrangement joins TRBV4-1 to TRBJ2-1, with 8 bases identical to TRBD1. The germline CDR1 and CDR2 sequences are MGHRA and YSYEKL. The CDR3 runs to 16 residues. The junction had 6 bases not matched to a gene; V was cut back by 1 base and J by 4 bases. The CDR3 DNA follows: TGCGCCAGCAGCCAAGCGTTGACAGGGGCATACAATGAGCAGTTCTTC. Translating it yields CASSQALTGAYNEQFF.

The genes are TRBV27 and TRBJ2-1; 8 bases match TRBD2. In germline, CDR1 is MNHEY, CDR2 SMNVEV (reference sequence). V gave up 6 bases and J gave up 6 bases; unmatched junction bases: 10. This CDR3 contains 15 residues. In nucleotides, the CDR3 is TGTGCCAGCAGCCATAGCGGGGCCTGGGGCAATGAGCAGTTCTTC. This sequence encodes CASSHSGAWGNEQFF.

This clone was detected a few times. This chain uses TRBV30 with TRBJ1-2; 8 nucleotides match TRBD1. Germline CDR1 reads GTSNPN; CDR2 reads SVGIG (reference sequence). The CDR3 is 13 residues long. The J segment lost 5 bases and the V segment lost 4 bases, leaving 6 bases of the junction unmatched. CDR3 bases: TGTGCCTGGACCGCGGACAGGGTATATGGCTACACCTTC. Translation: CAWTADRVYGYTF.

This clone was counted a few times. The rearrangement uses TRBV30 and TRBJ2-7, with a tentative D call TRBD1 (5 bases). Per germline, CDR1 GTSNPN and CDR2 SVGIG (reference sequence). The length of the CDR3 is 12 residues. Trimming shortened V by 3 bases and J by 6 bases, and 12 bases separated the two germline ends. The CDR3 nucleotides read TGTGCCTGGAGCTTCAGGGTTGTCGAGCAGTACTTC. It specifies CAWSFRVVEQYF.

The chain is built from TRBV2 and TRBJ1-5; 7 bases agree with TRBD1. The ends lost 11 bases at V and 4 bases at J; junction bases unmatched: 11. Germline CDR1 reads SNHLY; CDR2 reads FYNNEI. The CDR3 has 14 residues. The CDR3 DNA follows: TGTGCCTCATCTCGACAGGGACAGAATCAGCCCCAGCATTTT. The encoded protein is CASSRQGQNQPQHF.

The chain combines TRBV5-1 with TRBJ2-1; D may match TRBD1 or TRBD2 (7 bases each). CDR1 SGHRS and CDR2 YFSETQ come from the germline V gene. The germline V and J ends were trimmed by 4 bases and 0 bases, with 29 bases remaining between them. The CDR3 runs 21 residues. CDR3 sequence: CASSRLGGGADLRSSYNEQFF. DNA for the CDR3: TGCGCCAGCAGCCGGCTGGGAGGGGGCGCCGATCTCCGGAGCTCCTACAATGAGCAGTTCTTC.

There are many counts of this clone. The chain employs TRBV2 and TRBJ2-5; D not certain. The CDR3 sequence is 12 residues long. Trimming took off 6 bases at V and 5 bases at J, with 10 bases between the two ends. Per germline, CDR1 SNHLY and CDR2 FYNNEI. The CDR3 DNA sequence: TGTGCCAGCAGGAGCGCCCGGGAGACCCAGTACTTC. Translation: CASRSARETQYF.

The V gene is TRBV10-3, the J gene TRBJ1-1, with D tentatively TRBD1 (5 bases). The CDR3 extends over 14 amino acids. Germline CDR1 is ENHRY and CDR2 is SYGVKD. V lost 3 bases, J lost 0 bases, and 8 bases lay in between. CDR3 region: CAISEGVMNTEAFF. CDR3 bases: TGTGCCATCAGTGAAGGGGTTATGAACACTGAAGCTTTCTTT.

This chain uses TRBV29-1 with TRBJ2-1, with 8 bases that match TRBD1. The CDR3 totals 14 residues. Germline values: CDR1 SQVTM, CDR2 ANQGSEA. J gave up 0 bases and V 5 bases, and 3 bases lay outside the gene matches. The chain's CDR3 is CSVNQGASYNEQFF. The CDR3 DNA sequence: TGCAGCGTTAACCAGGGGGCCTCCTACAATGAGCAGTTCTTC.

This clone came up a few times. DNA of the CDR3: TGTGCCAGCAGCGTAGACGTGGGAGGGAATCAGCCCCAGCATTTT. Protein product: CASSVDVGGNQPQHF. The V gene is TRBV9, the J gene TRBJ1-5; unclear D gene. The CDR3 loop spans 15 amino acids. Germline loops: CDR1 SGDLS, CDR2 YYNGEE. With 0 bases removed from V and 4 bases from J, the gap between germline ends came to 11 bases.

The V gene is TRBV4-1, the J gene TRBJ2-5, with D possibly being TRBD2 (5 bases). Germline V CDR1 and CDR2: MGHRA, YSYEKL. The CDR3 runs to 15 residues. Trimming left V 4 bases short and J 5 bases short, with 17 bases between. CDR3 amino acids: CASSLVREPGETQYF. The CDR3 coding sequence is TGCGCCAGCAGCCTCGTGAGGGAGCCGGGGGAGACCCAGTACTTC.

J is TRBJ1-6 and V is TRBV18; no reliable D call. CDR1 is KGHSH, CDR2 LQKENI, per germline. CDR3 length: 15 residues. Trimming left V 8 bases short and J 7 bases short, with 18 bases between. CDR3 protein: CASTTDGNRNSPLHF. Written as DNA, the CDR3 is TGTGCCAGCACGACTGACGGGAATAGGAATTCACCCCTCCACTTT.

This clone has just a few counts. This chain connects TRBV21-1 to TRBJ2-2; the listed D gene, TRBD2, was not tested against the DNA. TRBV21-1 is tagged as a pseudogene. This CDR3 spans 17 amino acids. The CDR3 sequence is CASSKGGRGVDTGELFF. The CDR3, as DNA: TGTGCCAGCAGCAAAGGAGGGCGGGGCGTAGACACCGGGGAGCTGTTTTTT.